This TCR beta chain was captured by sequencing in a study of identical twins. TCRdb processed the 5' RACE reads anew with MiXCR; each CDR3 protein has one entry. The profile covers under 300,000 distinct CDR3 sequences, with about an eighth appearing a single time and 3.5% to 4.5% taken by the ten largest. This clonotype was recorded a few times. The sample was also reused in another study, on yellow fever vaccine responses in identical twins.

Sequencing was carried out using memory (CD45RO+) T cells sorted from blood. The clonotype originates from a woman aged 18-29 years in good health.

The CDR3 reads CSAREGLKSSYEQYF. In DNA form, the CDR3 reads TGCAGTGCTAGAGAGGGACTCAAAAGCTCCTACGAGCAGTACTTC. V is TRBV20-1 and J is TRBJ2-7; possibly TRBD2 for D (6 bases). Trimming removed 0 bases at V and 0 bases at J, with 12 bases between. Germline lookup yields CDR1 DFQATT and CDR2 SNEGSKA (reference sequence). CDR3 length: 15 amino acids.